This T cell receptor (beta chain) was retrieved from a study of radiotherapy plus CTLA-4 blockade in lung cancer. Study summary: Disease control was present in 30% to 40% of patients, and objective responses in more than 15%. Findings of the study overall: Radiotherapy with ipilimumab was followed by blood expansion of tumor-derived clones.

On this clone itself: Its target is not known.

Clones were sequenced by immunoSEQ multiplex PCR, and TCRdb holds only the in-frame ones, with some missing. The profile shows around 85,000 clones, around 86% of them singletons. This CDR3 spans 13 amino acids. CDR1 and CDR2 (germline): SGHTS, YDEGEE. V dropped 6 bases and J dropped 2 bases, with 12 bases sitting between them. Sequencing was performed on peripheral blood, taken from a patient treated with radiotherapy plus ipilimumab. The chain links TRBV5-8 to TRBJ2-7; D may be TRBD1 (6 bases). The receptor was derived from a human donor with non-small cell lung cancer who had a partial response to radiotherapy plus ipilimumab. CDR3 DNA: TGTGCCAGCAAATACAGGGCCACCTACGAGCAGTACGTC. Translated: CASKYRATYEQYV.